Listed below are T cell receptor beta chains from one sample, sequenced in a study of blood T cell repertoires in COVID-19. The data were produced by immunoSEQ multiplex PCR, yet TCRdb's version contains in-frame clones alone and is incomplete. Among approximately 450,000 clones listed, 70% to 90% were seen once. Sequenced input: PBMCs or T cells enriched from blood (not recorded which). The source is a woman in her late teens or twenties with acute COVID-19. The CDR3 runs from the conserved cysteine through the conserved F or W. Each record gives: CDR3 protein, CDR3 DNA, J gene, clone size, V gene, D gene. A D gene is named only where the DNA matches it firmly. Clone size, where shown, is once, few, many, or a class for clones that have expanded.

cdr3_aa: CASSLGPNYGYTF
cdr3_nt: TGTGCCAGCAGTCTTGGGCCTAACTATGGCTACACCTTC
j_call: TRBJ1-2
clone_size: NA
v_call: TRBV28
d_call: NA

cdr3_aa: CASSQLGTGGLNTEAFF
cdr3_nt: TGTGCCAGCAGCCAATTGGGGACAGGGGGTTTGAACACTGAAGCTTTCTTT
j_call: TRBJ1-1
clone_size: NA
v_call: TRBV4-2
d_call: TRBD1

cdr3_aa: CASSAASGADTQYF
cdr3_nt: TGTGCCAGCAGCGCAGCTAGCGGGGCGGATACGCAGTATTTT
j_call: TRBJ2-3
clone_size: NA
v_call: TRBV9
d_call: TRBD2

cdr3_aa: CASSLVSLGGANTEAFF
cdr3_nt: TGTGCCAGCAGCTTAGTTTCCCTCGGGGGGGCGAACACTGAAGCTTTCTTT
j_call: TRBJ1-1
clone_size: once
v_call: TRBV11-2
d_call: NA

cdr3_aa: CATSDPRGIDNEQFF
cdr3_nt: TGTGCCACCAGTGATCCCAGGGGGATTGACAATGAGCAGTTCTTC
j_call: TRBJ2-1
clone_size: NA
v_call: TRBV24-1
d_call: TRBD1

cdr3_aa: CASTPESVAAYYEKLFF
cdr3_nt: TGCGCCAGCACCCCAGAAAGCGTGGCAGCTTACTATGAAAAACTGTTTTTT
j_call: TRBJ1-4
clone_size: NA
v_call: TRBV4-1
d_call: NA

cdr3_aa: CASSLTPSGRVGNTGELFF
cdr3_nt: TGTGCCAGCAGCTTAACTCCCAGCGGGAGAGTCGGAAACACCGGGGAGCTGTTTTTT
j_call: TRBJ2-2
clone_size: NA
v_call: TRBV7-2
d_call: TRBD2

cdr3_aa: CASSDKSGDSYNEQFF
cdr3_nt: TGTGCCAGCAGTGATAAATCGGGGGACAGTTACAATGAGCAGTTCTTC
j_call: TRBJ2-1
clone_size: once
v_call: TRBV2
d_call: NA

cdr3_aa: CASSLERTGRNSPLHF
cdr3_nt: TGTGCCAGCAGCTTAGAACGGACAGGACGAAATTCACCCCTCCACTTT
j_call: TRBJ1-6
clone_size: NA
v_call: TRBV11-2
d_call: TRBD1

cdr3_aa: CASSVEEREQFF
cdr3_nt: TGTGCCAGCAGCGTAGAGGAGAGGGAGCAGTTCTTC
j_call: TRBJ2-1
clone_size: NA
v_call: TRBV9
d_call: NA

cdr3_aa: CASSVGQGAVNEQFF
cdr3_nt: TGTGCCAGCAGCGTTGGGCAGGGGGCAGTTAATGAGCAGTTCTTC
j_call: TRBJ2-1
clone_size: NA
v_call: TRBV9
d_call: TRBD1

cdr3_aa: CASASLAGSSYNEQFF
cdr3_nt: TGTGCTAGTGCCTCACTAGCGGGAAGCTCCTACAATGAGCAGTTCTTC
j_call: TRBJ2-1
clone_size: NA
v_call: TRBV12-5
d_call: TRBD2

cdr3_aa: CASRRDRSYGYTF
cdr3_nt: TGTGCCAGCAGGAGGGACAGGTCTTATGGCTACACCTTC
j_call: TRBJ1-2
clone_size: NA
v_call: TRBV25-1
d_call: TRBD1

cdr3_aa: CASSPPSSRGRNEQFF
cdr3_nt: TGTGCCAGCTCACCACCTAGTTCGCGGGGCCGCAATGAGCAGTTCTTC
j_call: TRBJ2-1
clone_size: NA
v_call: TRBV18
d_call: NA

cdr3_aa: CASSPGQGEWETQYF
cdr3_nt: TGTGCCAGCAGCCCAGGACAGGGAGAGTGGGAGACCCAGTACTTC
j_call: TRBJ2-5
clone_size: NA
v_call: TRBV4-2
d_call: TRBD1

cdr3_aa: CASSLRTSSGELFF
cdr3_nt: TGTGCCAGCAGTTTAAGAACTAGCTCCGGGGAGCTGTTTTTT
j_call: TRBJ2-2
clone_size: NA
v_call: TRBV27
d_call: NA

cdr3_aa: CASSLLQGNEKLFF
cdr3_nt: TGTGCCAGCAGCTTACTCCAGGGTAATGAAAAACTGTTTTTT
j_call: TRBJ1-4
clone_size: NA
v_call: TRBV11-2
d_call: NA

cdr3_aa: CASDNRAQNTEAFF
cdr3_nt: TGCGCCAGCGACAACAGGGCCCAAAACACTGAAGCTTTCTTT
j_call: TRBJ1-1
clone_size: few
v_call: TRBV4-1
d_call: NA

cdr3_aa: CASSLTGRNQPQHF
cdr3_nt: TGTGCCAGCAGTTTGACAGGCCGCAATCAGCCCCAGCATTTT
j_call: TRBJ1-5
clone_size: NA
v_call: TRBV28
d_call: NA

cdr3_aa: CASSQARPPEGAEQFF
cdr3_nt: TGCGCCAGCAGCCAAGCGCGCCCCCCTGAGGGAGCTGAGCAGTTCTTC
j_call: TRBJ2-1
clone_size: NA
v_call: TRBV4-3
d_call: NA

cdr3_aa: CASSPGPSGRTGELFF
cdr3_nt: TGTGCCAGCAGTCCGGGGCCTAGCGGGCGAACCGGGGAGCTGTTTTTT
j_call: TRBJ2-2
clone_size: NA
v_call: TRBV7-9
d_call: TRBD2

cdr3_aa: CASSQDLVRAGNTGELFF
cdr3_nt: TGCGCCAGCAGCCAAGATTTGGTACGGGCGGGGAACACCGGGGAGCTGTTTTTT
j_call: TRBJ2-2
clone_size: NA
v_call: TRBV4-3
d_call: NA

cdr3_aa: CASRPGGSYNSPLHF
cdr3_nt: TGTGCCAGCAGGCCAGGGGGCTCCTATAATTCACCCCTCCACTTT
j_call: TRBJ1-6
clone_size: NA
v_call: TRBV27
d_call: TRBD1

cdr3_aa: CASSSDGMNTEAFF
cdr3_nt: TGTGCCAGCAGCTCCGACGGGATGAACACTGAAGCTTTCTTT
j_call: TRBJ1-1
clone_size: NA
v_call: TRBV6-5
d_call: NA

cdr3_aa: CASSEGGANGNTIYF
cdr3_nt: TGTGCCAGCAGCGAGGGCGGGGCTAATGGAAACACCATATATTTT
j_call: TRBJ1-3
clone_size: NA
v_call: TRBV9
d_call: NA

cdr3_aa: CASSQDLGGWNEQFF
cdr3_nt: TGTGCCAGCAGCCAAGATCTTGGGGGGTGGAATGAGCAGTTCTTC
j_call: TRBJ2-1
clone_size: NA
v_call: TRBV3-1/TRBV3-2
d_call: NA

cdr3_aa: CASRPPGTASYEQYF
cdr3_nt: TGTGCCAGCAGACCTCCTGGGACAGCCTCCTACGAGCAGTACTTC
j_call: TRBJ2-7
clone_size: NA
v_call: TRBV28
d_call: TRBD1

cdr3_aa: CASSGRGLETQYF
cdr3_nt: TGCGCCAGCAGTGGCAGGGGATTGGAGACCCAGTACTTC
j_call: TRBJ2-5
clone_size: NA
v_call: TRBV10-2
d_call: NA

cdr3_aa: CSVGPDSRAWGYTF
cdr3_nt: TGCAGCGTTGGCCCGGACAGCCGGGCATGGGGCTACACCTTC
j_call: TRBJ1-2
clone_size: NA
v_call: TRBV29-1
d_call: NA

cdr3_aa: CASSVRDKDEQYF
cdr3_nt: TGTGCCAGTAGTGTCAGGGATAAGGACGAGCAGTACTTC
j_call: TRBJ2-7
clone_size: NA
v_call: TRBV19
d_call: NA

cdr3_aa: CASSFSLAGGEQYF
cdr3_nt: TGTGCCAGCAGCTTCTCTCTAGCGGGAGGAGAGCAGTACTTC
j_call: TRBJ2-7
clone_size: NA
v_call: TRBV5-6
d_call: TRBD2

cdr3_aa: CASRPRGGASTEAFF
cdr3_nt: TGTGCCAGCAGACCGCGTGGGGGGGCGTCCACTGAAGCTTTCTTT
j_call: TRBJ1-1
clone_size: NA
v_call: TRBV2
d_call: NA

cdr3_aa: CASSFPGTGRRNTEAFF
cdr3_nt: TGTGCCAGCAGCTTCCCCGGGACAGGGAGACGGAACACTGAAGCTTTCTTT
j_call: TRBJ1-1
clone_size: NA
v_call: TRBV11-2
d_call: TRBD1

cdr3_aa: CASSSDQADTQYF
cdr3_nt: TGTGCCAGCAGCAGTGATCAGGCCGATACGCAGTATTTT
j_call: TRBJ2-3
clone_size: once
v_call: TRBV9
d_call: NA

cdr3_aa: CASSEIGTSGRKETQYF
cdr3_nt: TGTGCCAGCAGTGAAATTGGGACTAGCGGGAGAAAAGAGACCCAGTACTTC
j_call: TRBJ2-5
clone_size: NA
v_call: TRBV25-1
d_call: TRBD2

cdr3_aa: CASSQGNYGYTF
cdr3_nt: TGTGCCAGCTCTCAGGGGAACTATGGCTACACCTTC
j_call: TRBJ1-2
clone_size: NA
v_call: TRBV6-5
d_call: NA

cdr3_aa: CASSPGGLGTEAFF
cdr3_nt: TGTGCCAGCAGCCCCGGAGGGTTGGGCACTGAAGCTTTCTTT
j_call: TRBJ1-1
clone_size: NA
v_call: TRBV9
d_call: NA

cdr3_aa: CASSRGLANYGYTF
cdr3_nt: TGTGCCAGCAGCAGGGGGTTGGCTAACTATGGCTACACCTTC
j_call: TRBJ1-2
clone_size: NA
v_call: TRBV11-2
d_call: NA

cdr3_aa: CASSESTGNQPQHF
cdr3_nt: TGTGCCAGCAGTGAATCGACAGGAAATCAGCCCCAGCATTTT
j_call: TRBJ1-5
clone_size: NA
v_call: TRBV6-1
d_call: NA

cdr3_aa: CASSRQGADQPQHF
cdr3_nt: TGTGCCAGCAGCCGACAGGGGGCCGATCAGCCCCAGCATTTT
j_call: TRBJ1-5
clone_size: NA
v_call: TRBV7-9
d_call: TRBD1

cdr3_aa: CASHPHSGSWEQYF
cdr3_nt: TGTGCCAGCCATCCTCATAGCGGGAGTTGGGAGCAGTACTTC
j_call: TRBJ2-7
clone_size: NA
v_call: TRBV27
d_call: TRBD2

cdr3_aa: CASSRDREDNYGYTF
cdr3_nt: TGTGCCAGTAGTAGGGACAGGGAAGACAACTATGGCTACACCTTC
j_call: TRBJ1-2
clone_size: NA
v_call: TRBV19
d_call: TRBD1

cdr3_aa: CASSHASGGENGYTF
cdr3_nt: TGCGCCAGCAGCCACGCCTCAGGGGGCGAGAATGGCTACACCTTC
j_call: TRBJ1-2
clone_size: NA
v_call: TRBV4-1
d_call: TRBD1

cdr3_aa: CAITPGQSDNSPLHF
cdr3_nt: TGTGCCATCACCCCGGGACAGAGTGATAATTCACCCCTCCACTTT
j_call: TRBJ1-6
clone_size: NA
v_call: TRBV10-3
d_call: TRBD1

cdr3_aa: CASGEGQGYTF
cdr3_nt: TGTGCCAGCGGTGAGGGGCAAGGCTACACCTTC
j_call: TRBJ1-2
clone_size: NA
v_call: TRBV2
d_call: NA

cdr3_aa: CATGDIDYGYTF
cdr3_nt: TGTGCCACCGGGGACATCGACTATGGCTACACCTTC
j_call: TRBJ1-2
clone_size: NA
v_call: TRBV24-1
d_call: NA

cdr3_aa: CASSLDSLAYEQYF
cdr3_nt: TGCGCCAGCAGCTTGGACAGTTTAGCCTACGAGCAGTACTTC
j_call: TRBJ2-7
clone_size: few
v_call: TRBV5-1
d_call: NA

cdr3_aa: CASTRTGHTDTQYF
cdr3_nt: TGTGCCAGTACCAGGACAGGGCACACAGATACGCAGTATTTT
j_call: TRBJ2-3
clone_size: once
v_call: TRBV19
d_call: TRBD1

cdr3_aa: CASSQGTAYNSPLHF
cdr3_nt: TGTGCCAGCAGCCAAGGGACTGCCTATAATTCACCCCTCCACTTT
j_call: TRBJ1-6
clone_size: NA
v_call: TRBV3-1/TRBV3-2
d_call: NA

cdr3_aa: CASSTLAGGAFGEQFF
cdr3_nt: TGTGCCAGTAGTACGCTAGCGGGGGGGGCTTTTGGTGAGCAGTTCTTC
j_call: TRBJ2-1
clone_size: NA
v_call: TRBV19
d_call: TRBD2

cdr3_aa: CASSPGLAGEWTDTQYF
cdr3_nt: TGTGCCAGCAGCCCGGGACTAGCGGGAGAGTGGACAGATACGCAGTATTTT
j_call: TRBJ2-3
clone_size: NA
v_call: TRBV5-8
d_call: TRBD2

cdr3_aa: CASSETGSESPLHF
cdr3_nt: TGTGCCAGCAGTGAGACAGGGTCCGAATCACCCCTCCACTTT
j_call: TRBJ1-6
clone_size: few
v_call: TRBV6-1
d_call: TRBD1